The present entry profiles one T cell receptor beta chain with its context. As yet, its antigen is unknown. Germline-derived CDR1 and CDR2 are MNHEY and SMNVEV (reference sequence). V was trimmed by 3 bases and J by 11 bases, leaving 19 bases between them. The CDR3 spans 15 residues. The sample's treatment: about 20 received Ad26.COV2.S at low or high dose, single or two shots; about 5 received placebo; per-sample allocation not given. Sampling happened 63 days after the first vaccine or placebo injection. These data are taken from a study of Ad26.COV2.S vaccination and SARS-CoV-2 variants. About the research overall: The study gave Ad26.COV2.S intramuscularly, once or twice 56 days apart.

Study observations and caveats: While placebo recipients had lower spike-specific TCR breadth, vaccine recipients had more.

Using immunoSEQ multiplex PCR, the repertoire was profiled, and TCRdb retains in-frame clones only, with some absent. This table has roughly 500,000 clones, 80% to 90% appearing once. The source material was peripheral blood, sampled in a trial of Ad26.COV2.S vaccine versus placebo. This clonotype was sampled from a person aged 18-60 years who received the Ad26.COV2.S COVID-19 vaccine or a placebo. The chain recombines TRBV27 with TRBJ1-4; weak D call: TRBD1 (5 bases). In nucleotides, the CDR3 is TGTGCCAGCAGTTTCACAGGCAATTCTGCGGAGAAACTGTTTTTT. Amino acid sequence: CASSFTGNSAEKLFF.